These 19 T cell receptor beta chains were all obtained from the same sample, sequenced in a study of shared clonotypes between healthy human individuals. Assay used: immunoSEQ multiplex PCR; TCRdb lists only in-frame clones, some missing. Altogether about 1.5 million clones are present, 95% to 99% being singletons, with the ten largest covering less than 0.55%. The sequenced sample consisted of naive CD4+ T cells sorted from blood. The sample's subset: CD45RA+ positively selected. All receptors come from a man aged 25-45 years in good health.

The CDR3 region has the DNA TGCGCCAGCAGCACCGAGACAGGAACTAATGAAAAACTGTTTTTT. Translation gives CASSTETGTNEKLFF. The chain links TRBV5-1 to TRBJ1-4; possibly TRBD1 for D (6 bases). The CDR3 contains 15 residues. V gave up 4 bases and J gave up 1 base, with 11 bases separating them. Germline V gene lookup returns CDR1 SGHRS and CDR2 YFSETQ.

Concerning this clone: Other DNA sequences within the sample encode an identical CDR3. The chain has TRBV5-1 and TRBJ2-5, with D hard to call. Trimming stripped 3 bases from V and 2 bases from J, with 11 bases between. The CDR3 loop spans 14 amino acids. Germline-derived CDR1 and CDR2 are SGHRS and YFSETQ. The CDR3 nucleotides are TGCGCCAGCAGCTCAGGAACGCGACAAGAGACCCAGTACTTC. Translated, it gives CASSSGTRQETQYF.

The chain recombines TRBV2 with TRBJ2-3; TRBD2 might be the D (5 bases). This CDR3 is 14 amino acids long. Trimming removed 3 bases from V and 4 bases from J, with 11 bases in between. Germline values: CDR1 SNHLY, CDR2 FYNNEI. The DNA of the CDR3 is TGTGCCAGCAGTGACGTACTAGATCCAGATACGCAGTATTTT. It codes for CASSDVLDPDTQYF.

This rearrangement joins TRBV6-4 to TRBJ2-5, with D perhaps matching TRBD1 or TRBD2 (6 bases each). Germline values: CDR1 MRHNA, CDR2 SNTAGT. With 6 bases removed from V and 1 base from J, the gap between germline ends came to 15 bases. CDR3 length equals 15 residues. The CDR3 region has the DNA TGTGCCAGCAGCCTAGAGTGGGGGGCCCAAGAGACCCAGTACTTC. It translates to CASSLEWGAQETQYF.

V usage is TRBV28 and J usage is TRBJ1-2; TRBD1 matches 11 bases. V was pared by 5 bases and J by 1 base, with 15 bases of the junction left unmatched. Germline assignment: CDR1 MDHEN and CDR2 SYDVKM. This CDR3 is 19 amino acids long. The CDR3 coding sequence is TGTGCCAGCAGTCCTCTTTTCGGACAGGGGGCCGACTATAACTATGGCTACACCTTC. Its protein is CASSPLFGQGADYNYGYTF.

This clone was recorded once. The V and J genes are TRBV27 and TRBJ2-1, with a weak D call TRBD1 (6 bases). V lost 0 bases and J 11 bases, leaving 11 bases between the germline ends. The CDR3 contains 13 residues. CDR1 is MNHEY and CDR2 is SMNVEV in the germline V gene (reference sequence). CDR3 DNA: TGTGCCAGCAGTTTATCTCGGGACACCAAGCAGTTCTTC. This sequence encodes CASSLSRDTKQFF.

This chain uses TRBV7-6 with TRBJ2-1; the match to TRBD2 covers 10 bases. The CDR3 sequence is 16 residues long. V was clipped by 2 bases and J by 6 bases; unmatched bases: 7. Germline CDR1 reads SGHVS; CDR2 reads FNYEAQ. DNA for the CDR3: TGTGCCAGCAGCTTAAGGGCTAGCGGGAGCATCAATGAGCAGTTCTTC. As protein: CASSLRASGSINEQFF.

This CDR3 reads CASSGGPSGSLSEQYF. The CDR3 region has the DNA TGTGCCAGCAGCGGAGGGCCTAGCGGGAGTCTTTCAGAGCAGTACTTC. V usage is TRBV9 and J usage is TRBJ2-7, with 10 bases matching TRBD2. The CDR3 covers 16 residues. Germline V gives CDR1 SGDLS, CDR2 YYNGEE. The junction had 13 bases not matched to a gene; V was cut back by 3 bases and J by 7 bases.

This chain uses TRBV28 with TRBJ1-1; D unclear. V was shortened by 3 bases and J by 11 bases, with 13 bases between the two germline ends. This CDR3 has 12 residues. Looked up from germline, CDR1 is MDHEN and CDR2 is SYDVKM. The CDR3 sequence is CASSLMSQEAFF. The CDR3 DNA sequence: TGTGCCAGCAGTTTGATGAGCCAAGAGGCTTTCTTT.

The J gene is TRBJ2-3, the V gene TRBV19; D not resolved. The CDR3 covers 13 residues. CDR1 is LNHDA and CDR2 is SQIVND in the germline V gene (reference sequence). Trimming shortened V by 7 bases and J by 4 bases, and 12 bases separated the two germline ends. The CDR3 spells CASKTNAPDTQYF. CDR3 nucleotide sequence: TGTGCCAGTAAAACCAACGCCCCAGATACGCAGTATTTT.

CDR3 sequence (DNA): TGTGCCAGCATTAACAGGGTGTCGTCCGGGGAGCTGTTTTTT. Its translation: CASINRVSSGELFF. The chain is built from TRBV6-5 and TRBJ2-2; tentatively, D is TRBD1 (6 bases). This CDR3 has 14 residues. Per the germline V gene, CDR1 is MNHEY and CDR2 is SVGAGI. The V gene lost 7 bases and the J gene lost 6 bases, with 15 bases spanning the gap.

The gene calls are TRBV5-5 and TRBJ1-2, with 7 bases aligning to TRBD1. Trimming removed 0 bases from V and 5 bases from J; junction bases left unmatched: 7. CDR1 is SGHKS and CDR2 is YYEKEE in the germline V gene (reference sequence). This CDR3 has 15 amino acids. The CDR3 sequence: CASSLGRDSGYGYTF. The CDR3, as DNA: TGTGCCAGCAGCTTGGGGAGGGACAGCGGATATGGCTACACCTTC. Based on the CDR3 plus reference TRBV5-5 and TRBJ1-2, the full variable domain is DAGVTQSPTHLIKTRGQQVTLRCSPISGHKSVSWYQQVLGQGPQFIFQYYEKEERGRGNFPDRFSARQFPNYSSELNVNALLLGDSALYLCASSLGRDSGYGYTFGSGTRLTVV.

This clone was seen only once. The gene calls are TRBV19 and TRBJ2-1, with 10 bases that match TRBD2. The length of the CDR3 is 17 residues. Trimming cost V 6 bases and J 0 bases; bases outside gene matches: 8. Germline-derived CDR1 and CDR2 are LNHDA and SQIVND (reference sequence). The CDR3 sequence is CASSRTSGASSYNEQFF. The DNA for the CDR3 is TGTGCCAGTAGCAGGACTAGCGGAGCCAGCTCCTACAATGAGCAGTTCTTC.

The chain links TRBV6-5 to TRBJ1-1, with 9 bases that match TRBD1. Germline CDR1 MNHEY, CDR2 SVGAGI. The trim removed 8 bases at V and 0 bases at J, leaving 7 bases unmatched. This CDR3 has 15 residues. The CDR3 sequence is CASYRGPSMNTEAFF. For the CDR3, the DNA is TGTGCCAGCTACAGGGGGCCCTCTATGAACACTGAAGCTTTCTTT.

This rearrangement joins TRBV4-3 to TRBJ2-5; tentatively, D is TRBD1 or TRBD2 (5 bases each). CDR1 and CDR2 (germline): LGHNA, YSLEER. CDR3 size: 15 residues. Deletions cut 1 base from V and 5 bases from J, with 14 bases between. CDR3 in DNA: TGCGCCAGCAGCCAAGCCCCAGGGAGTGGGGAGACCCAGTACTTC. Protein sequence: CASSQAPGSGETQYF.

The rearrangement joins TRBV4-3 to TRBJ2-1; maybe TRBD2 (6 bases). Germline V gene data show CDR1 as LGHNA and CDR2 as YSLEER. The CDR3 loop spans 15 amino acids. With 3 bases removed from V and 6 bases from J, the gap between germline ends came to 15 bases. This CDR3 reads CASSQPTGLINEQFF. The CDR3 DNA sequence: TGCGCCAGCAGCCAGCCTACGGGACTTATCAATGAGCAGTTCTTC.

The chain couples TRBV19 to TRBJ2-5; possible D gene TRBD1, 5 bases. The CDR3 contains 14 residues. Trimming took 3 bases from V and 1 from J, leaving 9 bases between them. In germline, CDR1 is LNHDA, CDR2 SQIVND (reference sequence). The CDR3 DNA reads TGTGCCAGTAGTATTAGCCAGGGCCAAGAGACCCAGTACTTC. It codes for CASSISQGQETQYF.

The V call is TRBV7-9, the J call TRBJ2-7, with 9 bases fitting TRBD1. With 1 base clipped from V and 0 bases from J, the junction kept 1 base outside the gene matches. Germline values: CDR1 SEHNR, CDR2 FQNEAQ (reference sequence). There are 15 residues in the CDR3. The CDR3 nucleotides read TGTGCCAGCAGCTTAGGGGACAGGGTCTCCTACGAGCAGTACTTC. Protein: CASSLGDRVSYEQYF.

CDR3 residues: CASSLRLGGNTGELFF. The CDR3 bases are TGTGCCAGCAGTTTACGCCTCGGCGGGAACACCGGGGAGCTGTTTTTT. The V gene is TRBV28, the J gene TRBJ2-2; D remains ambiguous. Germline CDR1 MDHEN, CDR2 SYDVKM. Trimming cost V 2 bases and J 1 base, with 11 bases left between them. The CDR3 covers 16 residues.